This is a list of T cell receptor beta chains from one sample in a study of blood T cell repertoires in COVID-19. Libraries were prepared by immunoSEQ multiplex PCR; TCRdb keeps only in-frame clonotypes and omits some of them. The repertoire holds roughly 200,000 clones, with approximately 84% as singletons. The sample taken for sequencing was peripheral blood. Every receptor here comes from a woman over 75 with acute or convalescent COVID-19. CDR3s include the opening cysteine and the closing phenylalanine or tryptophan. The D gene is left open where the match is weak. A clone size is listed for some rows: how often the clone was seen (once, few, many), or a class if it is expanded.

clone_size j_call d_call v_call cdr3_aa cdr3_nt
- TRBJ2-7 - TRBV19 CASSINGLGTYEQYF TGTGCCAGTAGTATAAATGGACTGGGAACCTACGAGCAGTACTTC
- TRBJ2-1 TRBD2 TRBV6-5 CASSYRSGRDNEQFF TGTGCCAGCAGTTACAGGAGCGGGAGGGACAATGAGCAGTTCTTC
- TRBJ1-5 - TRBV9 CASSVGVGGNQPQHF TGTGCCAGCAGCGTAGGAGTAGGGGGCAATCAGCCCCAGCATTTT
- TRBJ1-5 TRBD1 TRBV6-2/TRBV6-3 CASSYYTGDQPQHF TGTGCCAGCAGTTACTACACAGGGGACCAGCCCCAGCATTTT
- TRBJ2-7 TRBD1 TRBV7-9 CASSLGGQGVHEQYF TGTGCCAGCAGCTTAGGGGGACAGGGAGTACACGAGCAGTACTTC
- TRBJ2-3 - TRBV9 CASSLEGVRTDTQYF TGTGCCAGCAGCTTAGAGGGGGTTCGGACAGATACGCAGTATTTT
- TRBJ2-4 - TRBV27 CASSSGEGGGAKNIQYF TGTGCCAGCAGCTCAGGGGAGGGCGGTGGAGCCAAAAACATTCAGTACTTC
- TRBJ1-6 - TRBV28 CASSFGGVILNSPLHF TGTGCCAGCAGTTTTGGGGGGGTGATCCTTAATTCACCCCTCCACTTT
- TRBJ2-7 TRBD1 TRBV4-1 CAAAAGTGGHEQYF TGCGCCGCGGCGGCGGGGACAGGGGGTCACGAGCAGTACTTC
- TRBJ2-3 - TRBV5-4 CASSLGGAGLTDTQYF TGTGCCAGCAGCTTGGGTGGGGCGGGGCTCACAGATACGCAGTATTTT
- TRBJ1-6 - TRBV2 CASSGSGERSSPLHF TGTGCCAGCAGTGGCTCCGGGGAACGGAGTTCACCCCTCCACTTT
once TRBJ2-1 - TRBV5-1 CASSFPGSGHGGEQFF TGCGCCAGCAGCTTCCCTGGGAGCGGCCACGGCGGTGAGCAGTTCTTC
- TRBJ1-2 TRBD1 TRBV6-5 CASSSGQGGGYTF TGTGCCAGCAGTTCCGGACAGGGGGGTGGCTACACCTTC
- TRBJ2-7 TRBD1 TRBV6-2/TRBV6-3 CASSLRRTGGLYEQYF TGTGCCAGCAGCCTCCGACGGACAGGGGGCTTGTACGAGCAGTACTTC
- TRBJ2-2 TRBD2 TRBV5-1 CASSLDGRSGELFF TGCGCCAGCAGCTTGGACGGGAGGTCCGGGGAGCTGTTTTTT
- TRBJ1-5 - TRBV23-1 CASSQSGGSGNQPQHF TGCGCCAGCAGTCAATCGGGGGGATCGGGCAATCAGCCCCAGCATTTT
few TRBJ1-3 - TRBV12-3/TRBV12-4 CASSLSILDTIYF TGTGCCAGCAGTTTAAGCATCCTGGACACCATATATTTT
many TRBJ2-7 TRBD2 TRBV7-2 CASSFLLAGSYEQYF TGTGCCAGCAGCTTCCTACTAGCGGGGTCCTACGAGCAGTACTTC
- TRBJ2-1 - TRBV28 CASSTYRLGEQFF TGTGCCAGCAGTACTTACAGGCTCGGGGAGCAGTTCTTC
- TRBJ1-4 - TRBV28 CASTPGGGELNEKLFF TGTGCCAGCACCCCGGGAGGGGGGGAACTCAATGAAAAACTGTTTTTT
- TRBJ2-7 TRBD1 TRBV27 CASSPDRDRAYEQYF TGTGCCAGCAGTCCCGACCGGGACAGGGCCTACGAGCAGTACTTC
- TRBJ1-6 TRBD1 TRBV7-2 CASSYKGQGAKILHF TGTGCCAGCAGCTACAAGGGACAGGGGGCTAAGATCCTCCACTTT
- TRBJ1-2 - TRBV12-3/TRBV12-4 CASSFRGYGYTF TGTGCCAGCAGTTTTCGGGGGTATGGCTACACCTTC
- TRBJ2-7 TRBD1 TRBV6-4 CASSLTPGQGVYEQYF TGTGCCAGCAGTTTAACGCCGGGACAGGGGGTATACGAGCAGTACTTC
few TRBJ2-2 TRBD1 TRBV6-2/TRBV6-3 CASSPGQGRPGELFF TGTGCCAGCAGCCCCGGACAGGGGCGGCCCGGGGAGCTGTTTTTT
- TRBJ2-1 TRBD2 TRBV5-1 CASSLESGRYVPNEQFF TGCGCCAGCAGCTTAGAAAGCGGGAGGTATGTCCCCAATGAGCAGTTCTTC
- TRBJ1-1 TRBD1 TRBV18 CASSGQEMNTEAFF TGTGCCAGCTCCGGACAGGAGATGAACACTGAAGCTTTCTTT
- TRBJ2-7 TRBD1 TRBV18 CASSTGTGPYEQYF TGTGCCAGCTCAACCGGGACAGGGCCCTACGAGCAGTACTTC
- TRBJ1-1 - TRBV6-5 CASSLGGWNTEAFF TGTGCCAGCAGTTTAGGGGGATGGAACACTGAAGCTTTCTTT
- TRBJ1-5 - TRBV29-1 CSVEDRSAQHF TGCAGCGTTGAAGATCGGTCGGCCCAGCATTTT
- TRBJ2-3 TRBD2 TRBV28 CASRGASGRDSTDTQYF TGTGCCAGCAGGGGGGCTAGCGGGAGGGATAGCACAGATACGCAGTATTTT
- TRBJ1-5 TRBD1 TRBV18 CASSRDRLNQPQHF TGTGCCAGCTCCCGGGACAGGCTCAATCAGCCCCAGCATTTT
- TRBJ1-4 - TRBV3-1/TRBV3-2 CASSQAQGEGLNEKLFF TGTGCCAGCAGCCAAGCACAGGGTGAAGGCCTTAATGAAAAACTGTTTTTT
- TRBJ2-3 TRBD1 TRBV5-1 CASSAEAGTGIQYF TGCGCCAGCAGCGCCGAAGCCGGGACAGGAATCCAGTATTTT
- TRBJ2-3 TRBD2 TRBV7-3 CASSLYGGTSGITDTQYF TGTGCCAGCAGCTTATATGGAGGGACTAGCGGGATTACAGATACGCAGTATTTT
- TRBJ2-5 TRBD1 TRBV15 CATSRPGQGASKTQYF TGTGCCACCAGCAGACCAGGACAGGGGGCGTCGAAGACCCAGTACTTC
once TRBJ2-2 TRBD1 TRBV28 CASKTGTGAIAGELFF TGTGCCAGCAAAACCGGGACAGGGGCGATTGCCGGGGAGCTGTTTTTT
- TRBJ2-1 - TRBV6-6 CASGPGRLARDNEQFF TGTGCCAGCGGGCCAGGGAGGTTGGCTAGGGACAATGAGCAGTTCTTC
- TRBJ2-1 TRBD1 TRBV12-5 CASGSGQGEISGEQFF TGTGCTAGTGGTTCCGGACAGGGGGAGATCTCGGGTGAGCAGTTCTTC
- TRBJ2-3 - TRBV2 CASSSEVPDTQYF TGTGCCAGCAGTTCCGAGGTTCCAGATACGCAGTATTTT
few TRBJ1-4 - TRBV11-2 CASSLDLTGFEKLFF TGTGCCAGCAGCTTAGATCTTACGGGGTTTGAAAAACTGTTTTTT
- TRBJ2-3 - TRBV4-1 CASSQDRQGWGTQYF TGCGCCAGCAGCCAAGATAGGCAGGGATGGGGTACGCAGTATTTT